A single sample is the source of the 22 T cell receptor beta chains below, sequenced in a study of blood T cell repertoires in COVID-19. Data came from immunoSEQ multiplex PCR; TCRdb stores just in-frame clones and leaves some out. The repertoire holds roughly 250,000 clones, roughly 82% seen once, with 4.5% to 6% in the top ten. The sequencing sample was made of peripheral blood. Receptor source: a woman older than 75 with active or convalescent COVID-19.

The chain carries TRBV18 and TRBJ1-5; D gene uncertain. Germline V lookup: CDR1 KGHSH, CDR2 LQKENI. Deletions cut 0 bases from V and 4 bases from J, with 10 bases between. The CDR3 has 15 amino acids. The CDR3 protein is CASSPPPGGNQPQHF. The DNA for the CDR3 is TGTGCCAGCTCACCACCCCCGGGAGGGAATCAGCCCCAGCATTTT.

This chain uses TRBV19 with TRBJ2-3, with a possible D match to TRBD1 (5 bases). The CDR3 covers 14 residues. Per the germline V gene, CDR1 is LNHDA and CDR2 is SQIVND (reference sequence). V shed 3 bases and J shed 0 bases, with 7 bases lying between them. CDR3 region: CASSIQGSTDTQYF. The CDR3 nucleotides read TGTGCCAGTAGTATCCAGGGTAGCACAGATACGCAGTATTTT.

The CDR3 coding sequence is TGTGCCAGCAGTTTATATAGCGGAAACTATGGCTACACCTTC. Protein sequence: CASSLYSGNYGYTF. This sequence joins TRBV28 and TRBJ1-2; D is unclear. The CDR3 has 14 residues. V was shortened by 1 base and J by 2 bases, with 8 bases between the two germline ends. CDR1 and CDR2 (germline): MDHEN, SYDVKM.

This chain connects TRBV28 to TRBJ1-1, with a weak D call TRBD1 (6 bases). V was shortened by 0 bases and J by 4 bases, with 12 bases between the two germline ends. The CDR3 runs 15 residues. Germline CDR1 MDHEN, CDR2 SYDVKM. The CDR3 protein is CASSLWGGQGTEAFF. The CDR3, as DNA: TGTGCCAGCAGTTTATGGGGGGGGCAGGGCACTGAAGCTTTCTTT.

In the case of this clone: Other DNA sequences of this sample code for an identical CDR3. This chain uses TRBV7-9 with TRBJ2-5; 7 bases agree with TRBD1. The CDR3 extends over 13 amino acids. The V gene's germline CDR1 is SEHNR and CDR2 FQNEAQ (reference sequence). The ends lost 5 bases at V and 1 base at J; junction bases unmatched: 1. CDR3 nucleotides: TGTGCCAGCAGCAGGGACAGCCAAGAGACCCAGTACTTC. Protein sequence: CASSRDSQETQYF.

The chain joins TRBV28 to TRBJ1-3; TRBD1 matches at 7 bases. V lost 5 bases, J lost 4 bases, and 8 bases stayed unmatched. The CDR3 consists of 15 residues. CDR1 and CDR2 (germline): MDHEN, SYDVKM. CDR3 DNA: TGTGCCAGCAGTGTAACAGGGGCGCGGGGAAACACCATATATTTT. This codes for CASSVTGARGNTIYF.

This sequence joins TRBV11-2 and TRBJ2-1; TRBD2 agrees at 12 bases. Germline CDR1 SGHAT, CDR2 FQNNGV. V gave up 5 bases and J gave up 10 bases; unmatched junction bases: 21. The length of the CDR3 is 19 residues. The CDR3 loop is CASSPRGFGRLAGAGEQFF. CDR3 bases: TGTGCCAGCAGCCCGAGGGGCTTTGGGCGACTAGCGGGAGCGGGGGAGCAGTTCTTC.

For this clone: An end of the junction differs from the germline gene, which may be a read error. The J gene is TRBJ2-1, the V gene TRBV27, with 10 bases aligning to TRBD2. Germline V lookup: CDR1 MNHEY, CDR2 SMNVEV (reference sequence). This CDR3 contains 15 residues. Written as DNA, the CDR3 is TGTGCCAGCAGTTTTTCTAGCGGGGGTTACAGTGAGCAGTTCTTC. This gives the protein CASSFSSGGYSEQFF.

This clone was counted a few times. DNA for the CDR3: TGTGCCAGCAGCGCTGCGACAGGGAACTATAATTCACCCCTCCACTTT. Amino acid sequence: CASSAATGNYNSPLHF. The rearrangement joins TRBV5-4 to TRBJ1-6, with 7 nucleotides matching TRBD1. J was trimmed by 3 bases and V by 4 bases; bases with no gene match: 7. The CDR3 runs to 16 residues. The germline CDR1 and CDR2 sequences are SGHNT and YYREEE (reference sequence).

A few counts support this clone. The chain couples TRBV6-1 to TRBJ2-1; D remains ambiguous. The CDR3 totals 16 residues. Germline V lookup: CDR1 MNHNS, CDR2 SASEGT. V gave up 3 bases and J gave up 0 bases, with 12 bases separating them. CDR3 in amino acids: CASSELGFGSYNEQFF. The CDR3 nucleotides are TGTGCCAGCAGTGAGCTAGGATTTGGCTCCTACAATGAGCAGTTCTTC.

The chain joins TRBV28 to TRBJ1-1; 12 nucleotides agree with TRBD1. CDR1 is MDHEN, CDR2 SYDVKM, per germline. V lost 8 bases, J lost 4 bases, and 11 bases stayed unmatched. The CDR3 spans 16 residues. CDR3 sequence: CASHGTGGAGSTEAFF. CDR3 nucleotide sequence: TGTGCCAGCCATGGGACAGGGGGCGCGGGGAGCACTGAAGCTTTCTTT.

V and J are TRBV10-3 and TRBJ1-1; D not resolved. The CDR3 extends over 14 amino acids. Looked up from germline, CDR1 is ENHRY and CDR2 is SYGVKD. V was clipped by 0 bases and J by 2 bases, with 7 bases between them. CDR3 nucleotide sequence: TGTGCCATCAGTGAGTCGGGAGGTAACACTGAAGCTTTCTTT. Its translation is CAISESGGNTEAFF.

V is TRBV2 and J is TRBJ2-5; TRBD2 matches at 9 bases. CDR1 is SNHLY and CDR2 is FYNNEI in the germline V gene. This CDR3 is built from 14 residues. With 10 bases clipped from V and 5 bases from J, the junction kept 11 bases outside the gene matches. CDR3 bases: TGTGCCACCTCGGGACTAGCAGGGTTGGAGACCCAGTACTTC. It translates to CATSGLAGLETQYF.

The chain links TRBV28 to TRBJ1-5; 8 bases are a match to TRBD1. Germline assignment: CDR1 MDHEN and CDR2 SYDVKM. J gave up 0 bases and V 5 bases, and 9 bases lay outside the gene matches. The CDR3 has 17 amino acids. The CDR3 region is CASSPPGQVYSNQPQHF. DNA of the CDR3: TGTGCCAGCAGTCCCCCGGGACAGGTATATAGCAATCAGCCCCAGCATTTT.

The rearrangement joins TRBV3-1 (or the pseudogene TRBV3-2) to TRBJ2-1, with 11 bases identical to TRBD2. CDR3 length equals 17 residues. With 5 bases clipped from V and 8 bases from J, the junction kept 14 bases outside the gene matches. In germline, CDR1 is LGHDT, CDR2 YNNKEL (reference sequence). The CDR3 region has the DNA TGTGCCAGCAGCGAAGCCTGGATAGCGGGGGGGCAGGATGAGCAGTTCTTC. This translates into CASSEAWIAGGQDEQFF.

CDR3: CASGPGSGANVLTF. The CDR3 nucleotides are TGTGCCAGCGGTCCAGGGTCCGGGGCCAACGTCCTGACTTTC. The chain combines TRBV5-5 with TRBJ2-6, with D possibly matching TRBD1 (5 bases). CDR3 size: 14 residues. With 7 bases removed from V and 4 bases from J, the gap between germline ends came to 12 bases. The germline gives CDR1 SGHKS, CDR2 YYEKEE (reference sequence).

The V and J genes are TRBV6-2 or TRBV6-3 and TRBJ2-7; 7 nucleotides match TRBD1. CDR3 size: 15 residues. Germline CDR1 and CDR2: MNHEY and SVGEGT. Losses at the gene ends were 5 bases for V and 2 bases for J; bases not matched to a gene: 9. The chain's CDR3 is CASSTDREHPYEQYF. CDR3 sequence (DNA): TGTGCCAGCAGTACCGACAGGGAGCATCCCTACGAGCAGTACTTC.

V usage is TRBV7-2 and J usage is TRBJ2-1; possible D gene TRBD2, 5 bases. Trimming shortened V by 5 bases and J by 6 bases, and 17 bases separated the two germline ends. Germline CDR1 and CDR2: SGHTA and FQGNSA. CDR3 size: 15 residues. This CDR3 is CASSPSSLAPNEQFF. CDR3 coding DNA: TGTGCCAGCAGCCCCTCCTCTCTAGCTCCCAATGAGCAGTTCTTC.

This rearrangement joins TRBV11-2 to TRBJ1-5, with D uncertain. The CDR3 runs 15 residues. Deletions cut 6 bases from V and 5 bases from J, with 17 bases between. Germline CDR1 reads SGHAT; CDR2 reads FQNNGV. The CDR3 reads CASRKWAGRDQPQHF. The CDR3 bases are TGTGCCAGCAGGAAGTGGGCAGGTAGAGATCAGCCCCAGCATTTT.

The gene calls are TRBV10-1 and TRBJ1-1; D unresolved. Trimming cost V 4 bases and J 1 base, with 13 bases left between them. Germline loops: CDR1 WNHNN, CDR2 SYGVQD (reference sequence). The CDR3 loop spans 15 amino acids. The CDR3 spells CASSGAGQENTEAFF. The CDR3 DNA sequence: TGCGCCAGCAGTGGGGCAGGCCAAGAGAACACTGAAGCTTTCTTT.

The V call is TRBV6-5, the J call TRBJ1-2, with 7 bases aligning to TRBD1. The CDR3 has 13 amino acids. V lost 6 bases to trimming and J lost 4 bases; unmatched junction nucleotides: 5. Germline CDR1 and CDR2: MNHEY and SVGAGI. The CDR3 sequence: CASRRQGGYGYTF. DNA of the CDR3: TGTGCCAGCAGACGTCAGGGGGGCTATGGCTACACCTTC.

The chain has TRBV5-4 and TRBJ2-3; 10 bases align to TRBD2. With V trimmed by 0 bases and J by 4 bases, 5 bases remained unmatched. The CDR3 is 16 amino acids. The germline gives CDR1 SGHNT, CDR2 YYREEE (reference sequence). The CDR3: CASSLGTSGTADTQYF. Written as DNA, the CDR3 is TGTGCCAGCAGCTTGGGAACTAGCGGGACCGCAGATACGCAGTATTTT.